The 8 T cell receptor beta chains listed next were all sequenced from one sample in a study of blood T cell repertoires in COVID-19. Generated by immunoSEQ multiplex PCR, the TCRdb table keeps only in-frame clones and is missing some. This table has under 250,000 clones, about 91% appearing once. Sequenced: peripheral blood. All receptors derive from a woman in her twenties or thirties with COVID-19, enrolled during active disease.

V usage is TRBV7-9 and J usage is TRBJ2-5; D possibly corresponds to TRBD1 (6 bases). V was clipped by 3 bases and J by 5 bases, with 16 bases between them. The CDR3 runs to 15 residues. CDR1 and CDR2 from the germline V gene are SEHNR and FQNEAQ (reference sequence). The CDR3 DNA is TGTGCCAGCAGCTTGTTACAGGGTCGGGTGGAGACCCAGTACTTC. Amino acid sequence: CASSLLQGRVETQYF.

This clone came up a few times. CDR3 DNA: TGTGCCACCAGTGATTCCCCGGGAGGATCGAACACTGAAGCTTTCTTT. Encoded protein: CATSDSPGGSNTEAFF. The chain is built from TRBV24-1 and TRBJ1-1; D is unresolved. The germline gives CDR1 KGHDR, CDR2 SFDVKD. There are 16 residues in the CDR3. V was pared by 2 bases and J by 1 base, with 13 bases between.

The rearrangement joins TRBV20-1 to TRBJ2-3; D not resolved. The CDR3 runs to 11 residues. V was pared by 5 bases and J by 4 bases, with 7 bases between. CDR1 and CDR2 (germline): DFQATT, SNEGSKA (reference sequence). The CDR3 coding sequence is TGCAGTGCTTGGCAAGCAGATACGCAGTATTTT. Its protein is CSAWQADTQYF.

The chain combines TRBV7-6 with TRBJ2-3, with D tentatively TRBD2 (6 bases). The CDR3 loop spans 19 amino acids. V lost 1 base and J lost 1, with 21 bases in between. Per germline, CDR1 SGHVS and CDR2 FNYEAQ. CDR3 nucleotides: TGTGCCAGCAGCTTAGTAAATGGGGGAGGCGCCTTTGGCACAGATACGCAGTATTTT. It specifies CASSLVNGGGAFGTDTQYF. Complete variable domain (other parts from reference TRBV7-6 and TRBJ2-3): GAGVSQSPRYKVTKRGQDVALRCDPISGHVSLYWYRQALGQGPEFLTYFNYEAQQDKSGLPNDRFSAERPEGSISTLTIQRTEQRDSAMYRCASSLVNGGGAFGTDTQYFGPGTRLTVL.

V is TRBV10-3 and J is TRBJ2-7; D unclear. Trimming left V 3 bases short and J 3 bases short, with 9 bases between. The CDR3 consists of 13 residues. The germline V gene has CDR1 ENHRY and CDR2 SYGVKD. This CDR3 reads CAISEDVDYEQYF. The CDR3 nucleotides are TGTGCCATCAGTGAAGATGTAGACTACGAGCAGTACTTC.

The chain recombines TRBV2 with TRBJ2-5; 12 bases are a match to TRBD1. This CDR3 has 16 residues. With V trimmed by 6 bases and J by 1 base, 6 bases remained unmatched. Germline CDR1 and CDR2: SNHLY and FYNNEI. The CDR3 protein is CASRPWGQGAQETQYF. CDR3 nucleotides: TGTGCCAGCAGACCCTGGGGACAGGGGGCCCAAGAGACCCAGTACTTC.

The rearrangement uses TRBV18 and TRBJ2-5; a possible D gene is TRBD1 (6 bases). V lost 3 bases and J lost 2, with 10 bases in between. The V gene's germline CDR1 is KGHSH and CDR2 LQKENI. The CDR3 is 14 residues long. Here the CDR3 DNA reads TGTGCCAGCTCACCGGCAGGACAGCAAGAGACCCAGTACTTC. Translation: CASSPAGQQETQYF.

This chain uses TRBV24-1 with TRBJ2-3; D gene ambiguous. V was cut by 9 bases and J by 5 bases, with 5 bases left in between. This CDR3 contains 10 residues. Germline CDR1 reads KGHDR; CDR2 reads SFDVKD. The CDR3 loop is CATAGDTQYF. As DNA, the CDR3 is TGTGCCACCGCAGGAGATACGCAGTATTTT.